The T cell receptor beta chain under discussion was sequenced for a study of blood T cell repertoires in COVID-19. V dropped 3 bases and J dropped 0 bases, with 5 bases sitting between them. CDR3 length equals 13 residues. Clones were read by immunoSEQ multiplex PCR, and TCRdb kept only the in-frame ones, dropping some. The data contain roughly 130,000 clones, about four fifths of them singletons. The TCR was taken from a woman aged 70-85 years with COVID-19, enrolled during active disease. The rearrangement links TRBV12-3 or TRBV12-4 to TRBJ2-5; D gene uncertain. What was sequenced was peripheral blood. CDR3 protein: CASSFRYQETQYF. DNA of the CDR3: TGTGCCAGCAGTTTCAGGTACCAAGAGACCCAGTACTTC.